This entry concerns a single T cell receptor (beta chain). Its cognate antigen is unknown. These data belong to a study of CD8 T cells in ankylosing spondylitis. The study's findings and limits: Disease-linked clones were found to be CD8+ and relatively rare in peripheral blood. Prior literature has documented some motif variants in synovial fluid and blood from reactive arthritis. It appeared that ankylosing spondylitis blood was characterized by a TCR beta motif of several highly homologous variants.

5'-RACE, quantitative and with molecular barcodes, yielded the TCR beta libraries. TCRdb re-called the 5' RACE reads with MiXCR, one entry per CDR3 protein. The profile shows roughly 370,000 distinct CDR3 sequences, about 22% of them singletons. There are 15 residues in the CDR3. Trimming removed 0 bases at V and 6 bases at J, with 16 bases between. Germline assignment: CDR1 SGHKS and CDR2 YYEKEE (reference sequence). The genes are TRBV5-5 and TRBJ2-7; TRBD2 is a possible D gene (6 bases). The sequence was collected from a male donor with ankylosing spondylitis. The specimen was blood, either unsorted or a sorted T cell fraction (not recorded which). The CDR3: CASSLAGQEGSEQYF. CDR3 bases: TGTGCCAGCAGCTTGGCTGGCCAGGAGGGGAGCGAGCAGTACTTC.